These 27 T cell receptor beta chains share one sample of origin, sequenced in a study of tumor-infiltrating lymphocytes in primary liver carcinoma. Scientists recovered RNA and DNA together from about 21-30 mg of unsorted bulk tissue. From around 0.5 ug total RNA, TCR beta cDNA was generated with a primer in the constant region. Construction of TCR beta libraries relied on three successive nested multiplex PCR rounds employing slightly modified ARM-PCR. TRBV1-TRBV30 forward and Cbeta reverse primers drove the first two approximately 10-cycle rounds. One entry per CDR3 protein, called by TCRdb with MiXCR from the multiplex PCR reads. In the table there are 70,000 to 95,000 distinct CDR3 sequences, roughly 69% of which are singletons. Sequences were obtained from liver tumor tissue from sampling region 4. Described subset: tumor region T4, right-lateral pole. These receptors were obtained from a middle-aged man with primary liver carcinoma and hepatitis B virus infection.

The rearrangement links TRBV6-2 or TRBV6-3 to TRBJ2-7; 9 bases agree with TRBD2. CDR3 size: 15 residues. Trimming at V came to 2 bases and at J to 6 bases, leaving 8 bases not matched to a gene. Germline V gives CDR1 MNHEY, CDR2 SVGEGT. The CDR3: CASSYPGTSSFEQYF. In nucleotides, the CDR3 is TGTGCCAGCAGTTACCCCGGGACTAGCAGCTTCGAGCAGTACTTC.

The chain joins TRBV2 to TRBJ2-7, with D tentatively TRBD1 or TRBD2 (5 bases each). Germline CDR1 SNHLY, CDR2 FYNNEI. V was cut by 6 bases and J by 7 bases, with 16 bases left in between. The length of the CDR3 is 13 residues. CDR3 sequence: CASSSGTAREQYF. The CDR3 DNA reads as TGTGCCAGCAGCTCCGGGACGGCCAGGGAGCAGTACTTC.

Concerning this clonotype: The CDR3 does not end in the conserved phenylalanine or tryptophan, so this is likely a read error. The chain has TRBV30 and TRBJ2-5; tentatively, D is TRBD2 (6 bases). The CDR3 runs to 14 residues. V lost 4 bases and J lost 5, with 17 bases in between. Looked up from germline, CDR1 is GTSNPN and CDR2 is SVGIG (reference sequence). The CDR3 DNA reads TGTGCCTGGACGGTCGGGAGCTCGTGGGAGACCCAGTACTTA. Translating it yields CAWTVGSSWETQYL.

This clonotype was recorded many times. The chain combines TRBV5-4 with TRBJ2-2; the D gene is possibly TRBD1 (6 bases). The CDR3 totals 17 residues. V was shortened by 4 bases and J by 5 bases, with 21 bases between the two germline ends. Per germline, CDR1 SGHNT and CDR2 YYREEE (reference sequence). For the CDR3, the DNA is TGTGCCAGCAGCAATCCCGGGCCAGGGGCGCCTACCGGGGAGCTGTTTTTT. Its protein product is CASSNPGPGAPTGELFF. Drawing the rest from reference TRBV5-4 and TRBJ2-2, the complete variable domain is ETGVTQSPTHLIKTRGQQVTLRCSSQSGHNTVSWYQQALGQGPQFIFQYYREEENGRGNFPPRFSGLQFPNYSSELNVNALELDDSALYLCASSNPGPGAPTGELFFGEGSRLTVL.

On this clonotype: This may be a read error, as it is one base from a much larger clone. CDR3 residues: CASSKGDRGAQESQYF. Written as DNA, the CDR3 is TGTGCCAGCAGCAAAGGGGACAGGGGGGCTCAAGAGAGCCAGTACTTC. The chain links TRBV7-9 to TRBJ2-5; TRBD1 matches 11 bases. This CDR3 is 16 amino acids long. Germline V lookup: CDR1 SEHNR, CDR2 FQNEAQ (reference sequence).

The chain joins TRBV6-1 to TRBJ2-3, with 7 bases identical to TRBD2. The CDR3 length is 14 residues. Per germline, CDR1 MNHNS and CDR2 SASEGT. The CDR3 nucleotides read TGTGTCAACAGTGCGGGAGCTAGCACAGATACGCAGTATTTT. Its protein is CVNSAGASTDTQYF.

This clonotype showed up many times. The chain has TRBV4-2 and TRBJ2-3; D gene uncertain. The germline gives CDR1 LGHNA, CDR2 YNFKEQ. Trimming stripped 1 base from V and 4 bases from J, with 9 bases between. This CDR3 is 14 amino acids long. CDR3 sequence reads: CASSQAPLADTQYF. CDR3 DNA: TGTGCCAGCAGCCAAGCTCCTCTGGCAGATACGCAGTATTTT.

This clonotype was seen more than once but under ten times. This chain links TRBV29-1 with TRBJ2-5; maybe TRBD2 (6 bases). Looked up from germline, CDR1 is SQVTM and CDR2 is ANQGSEA. The CDR3 is 12 amino acids. This chain's CDR3 is CSGGDGEETQYF. CDR3 sequence (DNA): TGCAGTGGAGGGGACGGGGAGGAGACCCAGTACTTC.

The chain uses TRBV6-5 and TRBJ2-5; D is uncertain. The ends were cut back, 2 bases at V and 3 bases at J, with 10 bases in the middle. This CDR3 spans 14 amino acids. The V gene's germline CDR1 is MNHEY and CDR2 SVGAGI. CDR3 in amino acids: CASSYHSAKETQYF. DNA of the CDR3: TGTGCCAGCAGTTACCATAGTGCGAAAGAGACCCAGTACTTC.

The chain uses TRBV4-1 and TRBJ1-2; TRBD1 might be the D (5 bases). CDR1 and CDR2 from the germline V gene are MGHRA and YSYEKL. Deletions cut 0 bases from V and 2 bases from J, with 16 bases between. The CDR3 extends over 17 amino acids. In DNA, the CDR3 is TGCGCCAGCAGCCAAGAAGTCAACGGGGGGGGGAACTATGGCTACACCTTC. This codes for CASSQEVNGGGNYGYTF.

This clonotype was seen at least ten times. This chain links TRBV4-1 with TRBJ1-1, with D maybe TRBD1 (5 bases). This CDR3 has 13 amino acids. With 6 bases removed from V and 1 base from J, the gap between germline ends came to 9 bases. Germline V gives CDR1 MGHRA, CDR2 YSYEKL. The CDR3 DNA follows: TGCGCCAGCAGGGACGGGGGGAACACTGAAGCTTTCTTT. Translation: CASRDGGNTEAFF.

The chain has TRBV5-1 and TRBJ2-1; 7 bases line up with TRBD2. Per the germline V gene, CDR1 is SGHRS and CDR2 is YFSETQ. The CDR3 extends over 14 amino acids. V shed 5 bases and J 5 bases; nucleotides not matched to a gene: 7. CDR3 nucleotide sequence: TGCGCCAGCAGTTTGATCGGGACTAACAATGAGCAGTTCTTC. Translating gives CASSLIGTNNEQFF. Variable domain in full (rest from reference TRBV5-1 and TRBJ2-1): KAGVTQTPRYLIKTRGQQVTLSCSPISGHRSVSWYQQTPGQGLQFLFEYFSETQRNKGNFPGRFSGRQFSNSRSEMNVSTLELGDSALYLCASSLIGTNNEQFFGPGTRLTVL.

Turning to this clonotype: At one end, the junction sequence differs from germline, possibly due to a read error. The rearrangement joins TRBV11-2 to TRBJ2-7, with 10 bases aligning to TRBD2. CDR1 is SGHAT and CDR2 is FQNNGV in the germline V gene. The CDR3 loop spans 13 amino acids. CDR3 DNA sequence: TGTGCCAGTAGCTTAGGACTAGCGGTGATGGAATACTTC. It encodes CASSLGLAVMEYF.

This clonotype appeared many times. This sequence joins TRBV7-9 and TRBJ2-5; the D gene is possibly TRBD1 (5 bases). V dropped 5 bases and J dropped 1 base, with 17 bases sitting between them. The CDR3 has 16 amino acids. CDR1 is SEHNR, CDR2 FQNEAQ, per germline (reference sequence). The CDR3 is CASSPFKGRAQETQYF. CDR3 nucleotides: TGTGCCAGCAGCCCTTTCAAGGGCAGGGCCCAAGAGACCCAGTACTTC.

This rearrangement joins TRBV5-8 to TRBJ1-5; the D gene is possibly TRBD1 (6 bases). This CDR3 has 15 amino acids. Trimming took off 9 bases at V and 9 bases at J, with 25 bases between the two ends. CDR1 is SGHTS, CDR2 YDEGEE, per germline. The CDR3 region has the DNA TGTGCCAACAGTGTCGGGACAATATATTTACGGCCCCAGCATTTT. This sequence encodes CANSVGTIYLRPQHF.

A remark on this clonotype: At one end the junction does not follow the germline gene, possibly because of a read error. The chain carries TRBV11-1 and TRBJ2-3, with 9 bases identical to TRBD2. The CDR3 is made up of 16 amino acids. The germline V gene encodes CDR1 SGHAT and CDR2 FQDESV (reference sequence). The chain's CDR3 is CASSHGTSTQTDTQCF. CDR3 bases: TGTGCCAGCAGCCACGGGACTAGCACACAAACAGATACACAGTGTTTT.

This clonotype was observed many times. V usage is TRBV6-5 and J usage is TRBJ1-1; D unclear. Trimming took off 2 bases at V and 4 bases at J, with 11 bases between the two ends. The CDR3 spans 14 residues. CDR1 and CDR2 from the germline V gene are MNHEY and SVGAGI. Written as DNA, the CDR3 is TGTGCCAGCAGTTACAATCGCGGTGCCACTGAAGCTTTCTTT. This gives the protein CASSYNRGATEAFF.

As concerns this clonotype: The CDR3 does not close with the conserved phenylalanine or tryptophan, likely indicating a read error. This sequence joins TRBV4-1 and TRBJ2-7, with 12 bases fitting TRBD1. CDR1 MGHRA and CDR2 YSYEKL come from the germline V gene. The J segment lost 3 bases and the V segment lost 3 bases, leaving 9 bases of the junction unmatched. The CDR3 contains 17 residues. CDR3 in DNA: TGCGCCAGCAGCCAGGATCCGGGACAGGGGGCCGACTACGAGCAGTACTTG. Translation: CASSQDPGQGADYEQYL.

Details on this clonotype: At one of its ends the junction is not consistent with the germline gene, which may arise from a read error. The DNA of the CDR3 is TGTAGCGTTACAATTTACAATGAGCAGTTCTTC. It yields the protein CSVTIYNEQFF. The gene calls are TRBV29-1 and TRBJ2-1, with a possible D match to TRBD2 (5 bases). From germline, CDR1 is SQVTM and CDR2 ANQGSEA. This CDR3 contains 11 residues.

Of note for this clonotype: One end of the junction is discordant with germline, which a read error may explain. V usage is TRBV6-6 and J usage is TRBJ1-5; D not resolved. This CDR3 spans 16 amino acids. CDR1 MNHNY and CDR2 SVGAGI come from the germline V gene (reference sequence). CDR3 DNA: TGTGGCGGCAGTTACCGAGTAGAGTATAGCAATCAGTCCCAGCATTTT. It is translated as CGGSYRVEYSNQSQHF.

The chain employs TRBV20-1 and TRBJ1-1; the D gene is possibly TRBD1 (5 bases). The length of the CDR3 is 13 residues. V was clipped by 6 bases and J by 0 bases, with 11 bases between them. Germline V gives CDR1 DFQATT, CDR2 SNEGSKA (reference sequence). CDR3 protein: CSAVDIMNTEAFF. In DNA form, the CDR3 reads TGCAGTGCGGTGGACATCATGAACACTGAAGCTTTCTTT.

In this sample, this clonotype turned up once. The germline gene is not matched at one end of the junction; a read error may be the cause. The genes are TRBV11-2 and TRBJ2-5, with a possible D match to TRBD1 (6 bases). This CDR3 has 17 amino acids. CDR1 is SGHAT and CDR2 is FQNNGV in the germline V gene. CDR3 loop: CASRLDQQGLGLETGYF. The CDR3, as DNA: TGTGCCAGCAGGTTAGATCAACAGGGCCTGGGTCTAGAGACCGGGTACTTC.

This clonotype appeared many times. The V and J genes are TRBV12-3 or TRBV12-4 and TRBJ2-3; D ambiguous. Trimming stripped 1 base from V and 4 bases from J, with 6 bases between. The CDR3 spans 13 residues. CDR3 coding DNA: TGTGCCAGCAGTTTAGTAGCAGCAGATACGCAGTATTTT. It specifies CASSLVAADTQYF.

In the case of this clonotype: The junction departs from the called germline gene at one end, perhaps through a read error. J is TRBJ2-5 and V is TRBV10-2, with a weak D call TRBD1 (6 bases). The CDR3 runs to 13 residues. Germline lookup yields CDR1 WSHSY and CDR2 SAAADI. The CDR3 coding sequence is TGCGCCAGCAGTCAGGGGTCCCAAGAGACCCAGCACTTC. Its protein product is CASSQGSQETQHF.

On this clonotype itself: At one end the junction does not follow the germline gene, possibly because of a read error. The chain carries TRBV6-5 and TRBJ2-1; TRBD2 agrees at 10 bases. CDR3 length: 18 amino acids. CDR1 and CDR2 from the germline V gene are MNHEY and SVGAGI. Written as DNA, the CDR3 is TGTGCCAGCTCGTGGGAGAGGGGGACTAGCGAGAGGGCGCATGAACAGTTCTTC. Its translation is CASSWERGTSERAHEQFF.

This clonotype is medium-sized in the sample. The V and J genes are TRBV5-4 and TRBJ2-1; 7 bases are a match to TRBD2. Unmatched junction bases numbered 10, after V lost 4 bases and J lost 0 bases. This CDR3 is 17 amino acids long. The germline V gene has CDR1 SGHNT and CDR2 YYREEE (reference sequence). The CDR3 spells CASSPEAGTSSYNEQFF. The CDR3 region has the DNA TGTGCCAGCAGCCCCGAAGCGGGAACAAGCTCCTACAATGAGCAGTTCTTC. Full variable domain (outside the CDR3, taken from reference TRBV5-4 and TRBJ2-1): ETGVTQSPTHLIKTRGQQVTLRCSSQSGHNTVSWYQQALGQGPQFIFQYYREEENGRGNFPPRFSGLQFPNYSSELNVNALELDDSALYLCASSPEAGTSSYNEQFFGPGTRLTVL.

Concerning this clonotype: A junction boundary mismatches the germline segment, possibly from a read error. The gene calls are TRBV29-1 and TRBJ2-2; D may be TRBD2 (5 bases). CDR1 and CDR2 (germline): SQVTM, ANQGSEA. The CDR3 runs 12 residues. The CDR3 loop is CSDGAPPGELFF. DNA for the CDR3: TGCAGCGATGGCGCCCCACCTGGGGAGCTGTTTTTC.